Below, 9 T cell receptor beta chains from the same sample are listed, as sequenced in a study of blood T cells in healthy people across ages. Combining a sample-barcoded 5' primer with a J-beta primer mix, a second PCR ran for about 7 to 11 cycles. TCRdb re-analysed the 5' RACE reads in MiXCR, keeping a single row per CDR3 protein. Here the sample spans about 800,000 distinct CDR3 sequences, 58% being singletons. The specimen sequenced was blood. Source of these receptors: a young man in good health.

CDR3 DNA: TGCAGTGCGAGGACTAGCGGGGGCACCTCCGAGCAGTACTTC. It is translated as CSARTSGGTSEQYF. The chain carries TRBV20-1 and TRBJ2-5; 13 positions agree with TRBD2. Gene TRBJ2-7 matches the end of the DNA better, so the J call may be wrong. CDR1 and CDR2 from the germline V gene are DFQATT and SNEGSKA (reference sequence). This CDR3 region has 14 residues.

The chain has TRBV20-1 and TRBJ2-5; D not certain. The J call is uncertain, as TRBJ2-1 better fits the DNA end. The CDR3 extends over 14 amino acids. Germline CDR1 and CDR2: DFQATT and SNEGSKA (reference sequence). The CDR3 nucleotides read TGCAGTGCCTCGGACCCCCAGTACCAAGAGACCCAGTTCTTC. Its protein product is CSASDPQYQETQFF.

V and J are TRBV29-1 and TRBJ1-5, with D possibly being TRBD1 (6 bases). The CDR3 spans 19 residues. CDR1 SQVTM and CDR2 ANQGSEA come from the germline V gene. The V end was cut by 0 bases, the J end by 5 bases, with 26 bases between. The CDR3 sequence is CSVEDRSGVSVGVHQPQHF. CDR3 in DNA: TGCAGCGTTGAAGATAGGTCAGGGGTATCAGTCGGGGTTCATCAGCCCCAGCATTTT. Complete variable domain (other parts from reference TRBV29-1 and TRBJ1-5): SAVISQKPSRDICQRGTSLTIQCQVDSQVTMMFWYRQQPGQSLTLIATANQGSEATYESGFVIDKFPISRPNLTFSTLTVSNMSPEDSSIYLCSVEDRSGVSVGVHQPQHFGDGTRLSIL.

This rearrangement joins TRBV6-2 or TRBV6-3 to TRBJ1-5; TRBD1 matches at 8 bases. The V segment lost 6 bases and the J segment 2 bases; nucleotides outside the gene matches: 3. Per germline, CDR1 MNHEY and CDR2 SVGEGT. The CDR3 has 14 amino acids. The DNA of the CDR3 is TGTGCCAGCAGGGGGACAGGACGCAATCAGCCCCAGCATTTT. This encodes CASRGTGRNQPQHF.

The CDR3 coding sequence is TGTGCCAGCAGTTTATCGCAGGAGGGGAGCTCCTACAATGAGCAGTTCTTC. Its translation: CASSLSQEGSSYNEQFF. The rearrangement links TRBV27 to TRBJ2-1; possibly TRBD2 for D (6 bases). CDR3 length: 17 amino acids. Looked up from germline, CDR1 is MNHEY and CDR2 is SMNVEV (reference sequence). V lost 0 bases and J lost 0, with 12 bases in between.

The chain has TRBV29-1 and TRBJ1-4; no clear D gene. The germline gives CDR1 SQVTM, CDR2 ANQGSEA. This CDR3 contains 13 residues. V was shortened by 6 bases and J by 7 bases, with 15 bases between the two germline ends. The CDR3 here is CSVATGSGEKLFF. The CDR3 DNA reads TGCAGCGTCGCTACGGGTTCGGGTGAAAAACTGTTTTTT. Full variable domain (outside the CDR3, taken from reference TRBV29-1 and TRBJ1-4): SAVISQKPSRDICQRGTSLTIQCQVDSQVTMMFWYRQQPGQSLTLIATANQGSEATYESGFVIDKFPISRPNLTFSTLTVSNMSPEDSSIYLCSVATGSGEKLFFGSGTQLSVL.

The chain is built from TRBV6-5 and TRBJ2-4; D is perhaps TRBD2 (6 bases). Germline V gene sequence: CDR1 MNHEY, CDR2 SVGAGI. Trimming left V 9 bases short and J 6 bases short, with 24 bases between. This CDR3 spans 16 amino acids. The CDR3, as DNA: TGTGCCAGTAAAGCTCGAAGGGGTCAGGGAGGAAACATTCAGTACTTC. Amino acid sequence: CASKARRGQGGNIQYF.

The chain employs TRBV6-6 and TRBJ2-5, with TRBD2 as a possible D gene (5 bases). The end of the DNA is better explained by TRBJ2-7, so the J call may be wrong. CDR1 and CDR2 from the germline V gene are MNHNY and SVGAGI (reference sequence). The CDR3 runs 14 residues. CDR3 DNA sequence: TGTGCCAGCAGTTACTCAGGACTGATCGGCGAGCAGTACTTC. It is translated as CASSYSGLIGEQYF.

The chain recombines TRBV4-3 with TRBJ2-1; TRBD1 is a possible D gene (5 bases). The J call could be wrong; TRBJ2-7 is a better fit for the DNA end. The CDR3 has 18 amino acids. Germline V gene sequence: CDR1 LGHNA, CDR2 YSLEER. CDR3 sequence: CASSQDRRFDSSYNEQYF. DNA for the CDR3: TGCGCCAGCAGCCAAGATCGTAGGTTCGACAGCTCCTACAATGAGCAGTACTTC.